This entry lists 15 T cell receptor beta chains sequenced from one sample in a study of response to subunit inactivated influenza vaccine. TCRdb redid the calling of the RT-PCR reads with MiXCR, one entry per CDR3 protein. Altogether around 600,000 distinct CDR3 sequences are present, about 11% being singletons, with the ten largest covering around 10%. This sample was shared with a second study, whose subject was T cells expressing NK-cell markers. That work states: Libraries used 5'RACE template switching adding universal primer site and UMIs.

Sequenced here: PBMCs from blood, sampled on the day of vaccination. These receptors all stem from a man aged 45-65 years who received an inactivated influenza vaccine.

The chain joins TRBV9 to TRBJ2-7; 8 bases line up with TRBD2. From germline, CDR1 is SGDLS and CDR2 YYNGEE. CDR3 length equals 15 residues. The V and J ends lost 0 bases and 1 base, in that order; junction bases with no gene match: 3. The CDR3 sequence: CASSVDPSGSYEQYF. CDR3 sequence (DNA): TGTGCCAGCAGCGTAGATCCTAGCGGGTCCTACGAGCAGTACTTC.

In this sample, this clonotype turned up many times. The rearrangement links TRBV5-1 to TRBJ2-1, with D perhaps TRBD2 (5 bases). Per the germline V gene, CDR1 is SGHRS and CDR2 is YFSETQ. The CDR3 runs 16 residues. V was clipped by 4 bases and J by 4 bases, with 18 bases between them. The CDR3 nucleotides are TGCGCCAGCAGCCACTCCGAGGGTGCGGCTTACAATGAGCAGTTCTTC. Protein: CASSHSEGAAYNEQFF.

The V gene is TRBV7-2, the J gene TRBJ2-7; 8 bases are shared with TRBD1. Germline trimming cut 3 bases from V and 2 bases from J; bases unmatched to any gene: 9. CDR1 SGHTA and CDR2 FQGNSA come from the germline V gene. CDR3 length equals 16 residues. CDR3 protein: CASSFKAGTGAYEQYF. In nucleotides, the CDR3 is TGTGCCAGCAGCTTTAAAGCCGGGACAGGAGCCTACGAGCAGTACTTC. Together with reference TRBV7-2 and TRBJ2-7, the CDR3 gives the full variable domain: GAGVSQSPSNKVTEKGKDVELRCDPISGHTALYWYRQSLGQGLEFLIYFQGNSAPDKSGLPSDRFSAERTGGSVSTLTIQRTQQEDSAVYLCASSFKAGTGAYEQYFGPGTRLTVT.

This clonotype occurred a few times. The rearrangement uses TRBV3-1 and TRBJ1-3; D gene ambiguous. Deletions cut 0 bases from V and 0 bases from J, with 9 bases between. Germline values: CDR1 LGHDT, CDR2 YNNKEL (reference sequence). The CDR3 totals 16 residues. For the CDR3, the DNA is TGTGCCAGCAGCCAAGATTACCGGATCTCTGGAAACACCATATATTTT. The encoded protein is CASSQDYRISGNTIYF.

In DNA, the CDR3 is TGTGCCAGCAGGCAAACTCCCGGTGAGCAGTTCTTC. Translating it yields CASRQTPGEQFF. This rearrangement joins TRBV28 to TRBJ2-1; no clear D. CDR1 MDHEN and CDR2 SYDVKM come from the germline V gene. This CDR3 contains 12 residues. Deletions cut 6 bases from V and 9 bases from J, with 12 bases between.

This clonotype was seen a handful of times. This chain links TRBV5-4 with TRBJ2-7; D might be TRBD1 or TRBD2, each matching 5 bases. This CDR3 has 14 amino acids. V lost 4 bases to trimming and J lost 5 bases, with 16 bases between them. The germline V gene has CDR1 SGHNT and CDR2 YYREEE (reference sequence). The CDR3 reads CASSLGRHADEQYF. CDR3 nucleotides: TGTGCCAGCAGCCTGGGACGGCACGCGGACGAGCAGTACTTC.

The chain couples TRBV10-3 to TRBJ2-7; TRBD2 matches 8 bases. The CDR3 is 15 residues long. From germline, CDR1 is ENHRY and CDR2 SYGVKD. J was trimmed by 7 bases and V by 0 bases; bases with no gene match: 8. CDR3 loop: CAISESAGGVREQYF. As DNA, the CDR3 is TGTGCCATCAGTGAGTCCGCCGGGGGGGTACGAGAGCAGTACTTC.

This clonotype was seen a few times. V and J are TRBV4-1 and TRBJ1-4; D uncertain. The length of the CDR3 is 13 residues. Germline loops: CDR1 MGHRA, CDR2 YSYEKL. V lost 2 bases, J lost 7 bases, and 8 bases lay in between. The CDR3 DNA reads as TGCGCCAGCAGCCAACTAGGAAGTGAAAAACTGTTTTTT. Protein: CASSQLGSEKLFF.

V gene TRBV2 combines with J gene TRBJ1-2; D not certain. Germline V gives CDR1 SNHLY, CDR2 FYNNEI. Deletions cut 4 bases from V and 2 bases from J, with 17 bases between. The CDR3 runs to 16 residues. CDR3 amino acids: CASSGFVARINYGYTF. CDR3 nucleotides: TGTGCCAGCAGTGGGTTTGTAGCCCGTATCAACTATGGCTACACCTTC.

In its sample, this clonotype was seen a few times. The chain joins TRBV6-2 or TRBV6-3 to TRBJ2-1, with D hard to call. The length of the CDR3 is 13 residues. V shed 0 bases and J shed 10 bases, with 10 bases lying between them. Germline CDR1 MNHEY, CDR2 SVGEGT. This CDR3 is CASSYSRQDEQFF. CDR3 DNA sequence: TGTGCCAGCAGTTACTCGAGGCAAGACGAGCAGTTCTTC.

The chain joins TRBV18 to TRBJ2-7, with D perhaps matching TRBD1 (5 bases). V lost 0 bases to trimming and J lost 1 base, with 10 bases between them. The CDR3 has 15 residues. CDR1 KGHSH and CDR2 LQKENI come from the germline V gene. The CDR3 DNA sequence: TGTGCCAGCTCACCACCGAGCAGGGCATCCTACGAGCAGTACTTC. Translating gives CASSPPSRASYEQYF. The full variable domain, rest sourced from reference TRBV18 and TRBJ2-7, is NAGVMQNPRHLVRRRGQEARLRCSPMKGHSHVYWYRQLPEEGLKFMVYLQKENIIDESGMPKERFSAEFPKEGPSILRIQQVVRGDSAAYFCASSPPSRASYEQYFGPGTRLTVT.

The V and J genes are TRBV6-6 and TRBJ1-1, with 7 bases that match TRBD1. CDR1 is MNHNY and CDR2 is SVGAGI in the germline V gene (reference sequence). The CDR3 runs to 11 residues. After removal of 7 bases from V and 11 bases from J, the junction contained 7 bases not matched to a gene. The CDR3 region has the DNA TGTGCCAGCATCGAAGACAGGGTTGCTTTCTTT. Its translation is CASIEDRVAFF.

This clonotype turned up a few times. The J gene is TRBJ2-7, the V gene TRBV5-1; D call uncertain. Germline CDR1 is SGHRS and CDR2 is YFSETQ. Trimming took 0 bases from V and 3 from J, leaving 10 bases between them. This CDR3 spans 14 amino acids. The CDR3 reads CASSLAPENYEQYF. CDR3 nucleotides: TGCGCCAGCAGCTTGGCTCCCGAAAACTACGAGCAGTACTTC.

The CDR3 protein is CASSQDAGTGGYNEQFF. The CDR3 DNA reads as TGCGCCAGCAGCCAAGATGCCGGGACAGGGGGATACAATGAGCAGTTCTTC. The genes are TRBV4-3 and TRBJ2-1; 11 nucleotides match TRBD1. CDR1 and CDR2 from the germline V gene are LGHNA and YSLEER. The CDR3 runs to 17 residues. V dropped 0 bases and J dropped 4; count of bases not matched to a gene: 5.

This clonotype has just a few counts. The V call is TRBV5-1, the J call TRBJ2-2, with D possibly being TRBD1 (5 bases). The germline V gene encodes CDR1 SGHRS and CDR2 YFSETQ. The CDR3 spans 16 residues. V lost 1 base, J lost 3 bases, and 13 bases lay in between. This CDR3 reads CASSLSTGPDTGELFF. In DNA, the CDR3 is TGCGCCAGCAGCTTGAGTACAGGCCCGGACACCGGGGAGCTGTTTTTT.